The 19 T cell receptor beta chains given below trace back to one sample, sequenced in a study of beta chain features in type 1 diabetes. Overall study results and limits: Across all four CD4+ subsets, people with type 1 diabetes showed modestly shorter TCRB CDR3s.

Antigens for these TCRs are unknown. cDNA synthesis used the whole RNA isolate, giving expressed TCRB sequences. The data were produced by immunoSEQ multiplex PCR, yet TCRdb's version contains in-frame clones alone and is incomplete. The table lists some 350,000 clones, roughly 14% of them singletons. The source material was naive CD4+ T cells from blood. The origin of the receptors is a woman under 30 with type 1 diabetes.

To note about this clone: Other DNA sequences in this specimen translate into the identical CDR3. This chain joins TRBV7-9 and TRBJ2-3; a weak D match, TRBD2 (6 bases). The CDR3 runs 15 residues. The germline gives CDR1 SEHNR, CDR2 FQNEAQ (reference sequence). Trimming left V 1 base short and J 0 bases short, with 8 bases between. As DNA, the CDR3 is TGTGCCAGCAGCTTAGGTAGCGGCAGCACAGATACGCAGTATTTT. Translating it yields CASSLGSGSTDTQYF.

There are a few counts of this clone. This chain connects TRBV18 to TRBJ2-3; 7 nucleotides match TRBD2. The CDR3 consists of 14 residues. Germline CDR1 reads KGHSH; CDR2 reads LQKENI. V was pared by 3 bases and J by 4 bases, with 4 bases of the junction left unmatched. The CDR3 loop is CASSPGTTADTQYF. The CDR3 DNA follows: TGTGCCAGCTCACCTGGGACTACGGCAGATACGCAGTATTTT.

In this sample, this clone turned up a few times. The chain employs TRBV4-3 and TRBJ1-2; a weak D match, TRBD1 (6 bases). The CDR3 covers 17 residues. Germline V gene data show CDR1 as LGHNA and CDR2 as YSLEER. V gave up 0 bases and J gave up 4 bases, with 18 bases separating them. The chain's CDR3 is CASSQDRTGSPVYGYTF. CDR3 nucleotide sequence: TGCGCCAGCAGCCAAGACCGAACAGGGTCCCCTGTCTATGGCTACACCTTC.

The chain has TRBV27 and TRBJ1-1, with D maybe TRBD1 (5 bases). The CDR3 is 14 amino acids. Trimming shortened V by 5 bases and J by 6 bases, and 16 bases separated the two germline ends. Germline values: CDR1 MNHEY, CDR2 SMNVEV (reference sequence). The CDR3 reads CASSGRRAMAEAFF. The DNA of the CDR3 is TGTGCCAGCAGTGGCCGCAGGGCGATGGCTGAAGCTTTCTTT.

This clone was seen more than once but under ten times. The CDR3 region has the DNA TGTGCCAGCACAGGGTCGGGCAATCAGCCCCAGCATTTT. This translates into CASTGSGNQPQHF. The rearrangement links TRBV28 to TRBJ1-5; D possibly corresponds to TRBD1 (5 bases). Germline V gene lookup returns CDR1 MDHEN and CDR2 SYDVKM. The CDR3 is made up of 13 amino acids. Trimming took 7 bases from V and 2 from J, leaving 9 bases between them.

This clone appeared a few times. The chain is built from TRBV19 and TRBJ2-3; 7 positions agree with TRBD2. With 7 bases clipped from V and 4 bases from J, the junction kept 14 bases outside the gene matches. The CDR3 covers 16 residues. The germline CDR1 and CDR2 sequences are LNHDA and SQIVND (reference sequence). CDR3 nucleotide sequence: TGTGCCAGTATCGCTGGGGAGGGCGCTAATCCAGATACGCAGTATTTT. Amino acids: CASIAGEGANPDTQYF.

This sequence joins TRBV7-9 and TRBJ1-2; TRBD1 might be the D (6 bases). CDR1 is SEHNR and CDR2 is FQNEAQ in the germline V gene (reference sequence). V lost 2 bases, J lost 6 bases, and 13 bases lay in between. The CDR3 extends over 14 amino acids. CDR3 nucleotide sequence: TGTGCCAGCAGCTTAAGGGGGGGGTTGAATGGCTACACCTTC. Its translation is CASSLRGGLNGYTF.

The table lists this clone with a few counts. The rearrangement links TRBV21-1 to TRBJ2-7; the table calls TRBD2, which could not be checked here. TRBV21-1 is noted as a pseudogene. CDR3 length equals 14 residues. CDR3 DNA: TGTGCCAGCAGCAACCTCGGGGGGGCCTACGAGCAGTACGTC. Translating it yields CASSNLGGAYEQYV.

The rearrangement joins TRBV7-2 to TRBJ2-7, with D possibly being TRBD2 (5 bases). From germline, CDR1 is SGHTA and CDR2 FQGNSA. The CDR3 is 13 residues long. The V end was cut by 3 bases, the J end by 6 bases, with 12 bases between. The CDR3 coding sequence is TGTGCCAGCAGCTTCGGGGATGGGGTCGAGCAGTACTTC. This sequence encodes CASSFGDGVEQYF.

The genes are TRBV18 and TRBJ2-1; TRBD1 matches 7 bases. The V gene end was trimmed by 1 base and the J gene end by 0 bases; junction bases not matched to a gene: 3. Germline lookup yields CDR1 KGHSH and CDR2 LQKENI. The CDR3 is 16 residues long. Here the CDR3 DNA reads TGTGCCAGCTCACCACAGGGACAGAGCTCCTACAATGAGCAGTTCTTC. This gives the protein CASSPQGQSSYNEQFF.

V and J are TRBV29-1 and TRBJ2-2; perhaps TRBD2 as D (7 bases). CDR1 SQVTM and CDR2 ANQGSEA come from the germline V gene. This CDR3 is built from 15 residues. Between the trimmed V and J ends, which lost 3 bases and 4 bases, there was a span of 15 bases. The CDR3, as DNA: TGCAGCGTTGATAGGGGGGGGCCAGGCACCGGGGAGCTGTTTTTT. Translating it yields CSVDRGGPGTGELFF.

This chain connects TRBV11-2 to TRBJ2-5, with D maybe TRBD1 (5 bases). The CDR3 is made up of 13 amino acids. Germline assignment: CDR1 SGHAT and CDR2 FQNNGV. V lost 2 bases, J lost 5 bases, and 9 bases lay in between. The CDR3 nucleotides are TGTGCCAGCAGCTTATCAGGGTTTGAGACCCAGTACTTC. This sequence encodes CASSLSGFETQYF.

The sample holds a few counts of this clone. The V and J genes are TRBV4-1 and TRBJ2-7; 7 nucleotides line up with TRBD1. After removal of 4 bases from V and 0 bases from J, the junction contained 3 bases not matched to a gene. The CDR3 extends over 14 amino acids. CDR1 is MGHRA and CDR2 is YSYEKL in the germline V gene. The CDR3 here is CASSLDRTSYEQYF. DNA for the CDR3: TGCGCCAGCAGCCTGGACAGGACCTCCTACGAGCAGTACTTC.

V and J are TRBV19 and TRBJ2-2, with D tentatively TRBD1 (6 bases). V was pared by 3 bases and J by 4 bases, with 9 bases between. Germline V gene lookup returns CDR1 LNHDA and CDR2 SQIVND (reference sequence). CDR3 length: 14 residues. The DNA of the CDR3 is TGTGCCAGTAGTATTGGGGGCAGCACCGGGGAGCTGTTTTTT. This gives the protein CASSIGGSTGELFF. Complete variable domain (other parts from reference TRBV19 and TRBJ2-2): DGGITQSPKYLFRKEGQNVTLSCEQNLNHDAMYWYRQDPGQGLRLIYYSQIVNDFQKGDIAEGYSVSREKKESFPLTVTSAQKNPTAFYLCASSIGGSTGELFFGEGSRLTVL.

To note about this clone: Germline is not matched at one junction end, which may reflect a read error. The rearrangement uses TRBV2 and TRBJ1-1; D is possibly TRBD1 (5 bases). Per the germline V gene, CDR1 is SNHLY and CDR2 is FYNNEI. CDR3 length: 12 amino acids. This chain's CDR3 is CAGRADGDEAFF. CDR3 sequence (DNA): TGTGCCGGCAGGGCTGACGGGGATGAAGCTTTCTTT.

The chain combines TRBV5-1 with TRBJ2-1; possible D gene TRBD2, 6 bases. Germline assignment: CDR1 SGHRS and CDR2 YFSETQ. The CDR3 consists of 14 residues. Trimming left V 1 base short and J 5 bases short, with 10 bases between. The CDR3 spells CASSLYTGDNEQFF. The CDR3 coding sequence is TGCGCCAGCAGCTTGTACACGGGAGACAATGAGCAGTTCTTC.

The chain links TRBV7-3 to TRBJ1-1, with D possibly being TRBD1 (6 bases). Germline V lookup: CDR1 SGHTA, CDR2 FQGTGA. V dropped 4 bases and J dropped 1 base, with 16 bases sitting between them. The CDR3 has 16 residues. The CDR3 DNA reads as TGTGCCAGCAGCTCTGAGGGGGGGTCCCGGAACACTGAAGCTTTCTTT. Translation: CASSSEGGSRNTEAFF.

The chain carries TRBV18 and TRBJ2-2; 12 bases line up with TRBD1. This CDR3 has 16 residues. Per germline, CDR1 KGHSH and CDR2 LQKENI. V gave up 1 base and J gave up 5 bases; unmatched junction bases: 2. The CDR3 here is CASSPQGQGATGELFF. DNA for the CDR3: TGTGCCAGCTCACCACAGGGACAGGGGGCGACCGGGGAGCTGTTTTTT.

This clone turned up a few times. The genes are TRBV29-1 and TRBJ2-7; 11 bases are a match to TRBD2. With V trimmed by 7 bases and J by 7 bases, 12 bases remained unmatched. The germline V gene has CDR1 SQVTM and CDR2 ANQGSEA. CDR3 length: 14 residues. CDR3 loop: CSGTTSGSDREQYF. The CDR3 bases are TGCAGCGGGACCACTAGCGGGAGTGATAGAGAGCAGTACTTC.